Below, 26 T cell receptor beta chains from the same sample are listed, as sequenced in a study of OX40 agonist ivuxolimab in advanced cancers. Data came from immunoSEQ multiplex PCR; TCRdb stores just in-frame clones and leaves some out. The table includes 82,000 or so clones, more than 90% detected once. The specimen comprised CD4+ or CD8+ T cells sorted from blood, sampled in a trial of the OX40 agonist ivuxolimab. These TCRs come from an adult with an advanced solid tumor such as melanoma, head and neck, liver or kidney cancer.

This chain uses TRBV7-6 with TRBJ1-4; TRBD1 matches 7 bases. V shed 5 bases, J shed 0 bases, and the junction held 6 bases outside the gene matches. Germline V gives CDR1 SGHVS, CDR2 FNYEAQ. The CDR3 is 16 residues long. The CDR3: CASSPRDSATNEKLFF. In DNA, the CDR3 is TGTGCCAGCAGCCCCCGGGACAGTGCAACTAATGAAAAACTGTTTTTT.

This chain connects TRBV19 to TRBJ1-1; D perhaps matches TRBD1 (5 bases). Germline V gene lookup returns CDR1 LNHDA and CDR2 SQIVND (reference sequence). The CDR3 totals 14 residues. V was shortened by 5 bases and J by 7 bases, with 17 bases between the two germline ends. CDR3: CASSPRTFANEAFF. CDR3 DNA sequence: TGTGCCAGTAGTCCCAGGACATTTGCGAATGAAGCTTTCTTT.

Concerning this clone: Other DNA sequences of this sample code for an identical CDR3. The chain combines TRBV6-5 with TRBJ1-1; D is unclear. The V gene lost 0 bases and the J gene lost 1 base, with 6 bases spanning the gap. Germline V CDR1 and CDR2: MNHEY, SVGAGI. This CDR3 comprises 14 residues. The CDR3 spells CASSYSTGNTEAFF. In DNA form, the CDR3 reads TGTGCCAGCAGTTACTCCACGGGGAACACTGAAGCTTTCTTT.

V and J are TRBV27 and TRBJ1-2; 8 bases fit TRBD1. In germline, CDR1 is MNHEY, CDR2 SMNVEV (reference sequence). Trimming removed 3 bases from V and 4 bases from J; junction bases left unmatched: 4. This CDR3 is 14 amino acids long. The CDR3 DNA is TGTGCCAGCAGTTTCAGGGGGCGCGGCTATGGCTACACCTTC. Its protein product is CASSFRGRGYGYTF.

V usage is TRBV18 and J usage is TRBJ2-7; D ambiguous. This CDR3 has 11 residues. V was cut by 3 bases and J by 5 bases, with 5 bases left in between. The V gene's germline CDR1 is KGHSH and CDR2 LQKENI. DNA for the CDR3: TGTGCCAGCTCACCGGATAACGAGCAGTACTTC. Protein sequence: CASSPDNEQYF.

The count of this clone is one. This chain joins TRBV19 and TRBJ2-1, with 14 bases lining up with TRBD2. Unmatched junction bases numbered 5, after V lost 5 bases and J lost 8 bases. CDR1 LNHDA and CDR2 SQIVND come from the germline V gene (reference sequence). The CDR3 contains 15 residues. The CDR3 nucleotides are TGTGCCAGTAGTTCCGGGACTAGCGGGAGTTATGAGCAGTTCTTC. This translates into CASSSGTSGSYEQFF.

The rearrangement links TRBV9 to TRBJ1-2, with D uncertain. V was pared by 2 bases and J by 1 base, with 6 bases between. CDR3 length: 13 amino acids. The germline V gene has CDR1 SGDLS and CDR2 YYNGEE. CDR3 protein: CASSVLSNYGYTF. DNA of the CDR3: TGTGCCAGCAGCGTTTTAAGTAACTATGGCTACACCTTC.

CDR3: CASSLGFSGNSYNEQFF. The CDR3 DNA reads as TGTGCCAGCAGCTTAGGCTTTAGCGGGAACTCCTACAATGAGCAGTTCTTC. The chain couples TRBV7-9 to TRBJ2-1; 8 nucleotides agree with TRBD2. With 1 base clipped from V and 0 bases from J, the junction kept 5 bases outside the gene matches. The CDR3 has 17 residues. Germline values: CDR1 SEHNR, CDR2 FQNEAQ (reference sequence).

V usage is TRBV6-1 and J usage is TRBJ2-5; 7 nucleotides match TRBD1. Trimming cost V 6 bases and J 1 base; bases outside gene matches: 2. The CDR3 length is 13 residues. Per the germline V gene, CDR1 is MNHNS and CDR2 is SASEGT. CDR3 loop: CASRRDSQETQYF. CDR3 nucleotide sequence: TGTGCCAGCAGAAGGGACAGCCAAGAGACCCAGTACTTC.

The J gene is TRBJ1-4, the V gene TRBV6-1; unclear D gene. Germline loops: CDR1 MNHNS, CDR2 SASEGT. The CDR3 has 13 residues. Trimming removed 4 bases at V and 4 bases at J, with 7 bases between. CDR3 amino acids: CASSVQFNEKLFF. The CDR3 nucleotides read TGTGCCAGCAGTGTACAGTTTAATGAAAAACTGTTTTTT.

This chain uses TRBV19 with TRBJ1-1, with 8 bases aligning to TRBD1. This CDR3 spans 15 amino acids. The ends lost 5 bases at V and 3 bases at J; junction bases unmatched: 8. Germline CDR1 reads LNHDA; CDR2 reads SQIVND (reference sequence). The CDR3 DNA reads as TGTGCCAGTAGTGCCCCGGGACAGGTCCACACTGAAGCTTTCTTT. Translating it yields CASSAPGQVHTEAFF.

The chain recombines TRBV11-2 with TRBJ2-7; the D is unclear. Deletions cut 5 bases from V and 6 bases from J, with 14 bases between. CDR3 length equals 13 residues. Germline CDR1 SGHAT, CDR2 FQNNGV. The CDR3 nucleotides are TGTGCCAGCAGCCACCTTAACAATCGCGAGCAGTACTTC. It codes for CASSHLNNREQYF.

The J gene is TRBJ1-4, the V gene TRBV29-1; D perhaps matches TRBD1 (5 bases). Deletions cut 4 bases from V and 15 bases from J, with 24 bases between. CDR1 is SQVTM and CDR2 is ANQGSEA in the germline V gene. The CDR3 has 14 amino acids. The CDR3 DNA is TGCAGCGTTGTATTACAGACCGGGGCTTCAAGGATGTTTTTT. Amino acids: CSVVLQTGASRMFF.

V is TRBV5-3 and J is TRBJ2-7; the D gene is possibly TRBD2 (7 bases). TRBV5-3 is recorded as an ORF, its role being uncertain. The V end lost 6 bases, the J end lost 0 bases, and 19 bases lay between the germline ends. The length of the CDR3 is 16 residues. This CDR3 is CARNPCGGHDSYEQYF. DNA of the CDR3: TGTGCCAGAAACCCCTGCGGGGGCCACGACTCCTACGAGCAGTACTTC.

The V gene is TRBV6-1, the J gene TRBJ1-2, with D possibly matching TRBD1 (6 bases). V lost 6 bases and J lost 7, with 12 bases in between. Germline CDR1 reads MNHNS; CDR2 reads SASEGT. The CDR3 runs 12 residues. For the CDR3, the DNA is TGTGCCAGCAGCTCCGCCAGGGGTGGCTACACCTTC. It yields the protein CASSSARGGYTF.

The J gene is TRBJ1-4, the V gene TRBV15; D not resolved. Germline values: CDR1 LNHNV, CDR2 YYDKDF (reference sequence). Trimming pared 0 bases from V and 0 bases from J, leaving 8 bases between. CDR3 length: 16 amino acids. The CDR3 DNA reads TGTGCCACCAGCAGAGATCAGAAGCCAACTAATGAAAAACTGTTTTTT. Its translation is CATSRDQKPTNEKLFF.

This clone was observed once. The rearrangement uses TRBV6-1 and TRBJ1-5; D is undetermined. Germline values: CDR1 MNHNS, CDR2 SASEGT. CDR3 length: 13 amino acids. V shed 2 bases and J shed 7 bases, with 9 bases lying between them. The CDR3 DNA is TGTGCCAGCAGTGAATATTCAGGACAGCCCCAGCATTTT. This codes for CASSEYSGQPQHF.

This chain uses TRBV18 with TRBJ1-1; D gene uncertain. Germline CDR1 is KGHSH and CDR2 is LQKENI. The length of the CDR3 is 12 residues. Trimming pared 6 bases from V and 8 bases from J, leaving 13 bases between. CDR3 nucleotides: TGTGCCAGCTCGCCGGGGATAAGGGAAGCTTTCTTT. This codes for CASSPGIREAFF.

This chain connects TRBV28 to TRBJ2-3, with TRBD2 matching 10 bases. Germline CDR1 MDHEN, CDR2 SYDVKM. V was clipped by 3 bases and J by 2 bases; unmatched bases: 2. The CDR3 extends over 15 amino acids. The CDR3 region is CASSFTSGNTDTQYF. In nucleotides, the CDR3 is TGTGCCAGCAGTTTCACTAGCGGGAACACAGATACGCAGTATTTT.

The chain links TRBV6-5 to TRBJ1-1, with 7 nucleotides matching TRBD1. Germline V CDR1 and CDR2: MNHEY, SVGAGI. The CDR3 runs 15 residues. After removal of 0 bases from V and 6 bases from J, the junction contained 7 bases not matched to a gene. The CDR3, as DNA: TGTGCCAGCAGTTACTCGAGAGGGGGCGGGGCTGAAGCTTTCTTT. Residues: CASSYSRGGGAEAFF.

V gene TRBV19 combines with J gene TRBJ1-2; no firm D call. V was cut by 1 base and J by 4 bases, with 4 bases left in between. The CDR3 length is 12 residues. Germline V gene sequence: CDR1 LNHDA, CDR2 SQIVND (reference sequence). For the CDR3, the DNA is TGTGCCAGTAGTATAGCTGGCTATGGCTACACCTTC. Its translation is CASSIAGYGYTF.

This chain links TRBV6-5 with TRBJ2-3; 11 bases match TRBD1. CDR3 length: 15 residues. Losses at the gene ends were 4 bases for V and 5 bases for J; bases not matched to a gene: 5. CDR1 is MNHEY and CDR2 is SVGAGI in the germline V gene. CDR3 coding DNA: TGTGCCAGCAGTTTGGGACAGGGGGTCGTAGATACGCAGTATTTT. Amino acids: CASSLGQGVVDTQYF.

The genes are TRBV5-4 and TRBJ2-3, with D perhaps being TRBD1 or TRBD2 (5 bases each). Trimming cost V 6 bases and J 4 bases, with 18 bases left between them. The CDR3 sequence is 15 residues long. Germline V CDR1 and CDR2: SGHNT, YYREEE (reference sequence). DNA for the CDR3: TGTGCCAGCACCCTGGGTGGTGGGGGAGCAGATACGCAGTATTTT. Its protein product is CASTLGGGGADTQYF.

The chain recombines TRBV19 with TRBJ2-3; perhaps TRBD1 as D (5 bases). This CDR3 contains 16 residues. The ends were cut back, 5 bases at V and 0 bases at J, with 15 bases in the middle. Per germline, CDR1 LNHDA and CDR2 SQIVND (reference sequence). Here the CDR3 reads CASSPGQVLSTDTQYF. Written as DNA, the CDR3 is TGTGCCAGTAGTCCAGGACAAGTCCTTAGCACAGATACGCAGTATTTT. Combining the CDR3 with reference TRBV19 and TRBJ2-3 gives the whole variable domain DGGITQSPKYLFRKEGQNVTLSCEQNLNHDAMYWYRQDPGQGLRLIYYSQIVNDFQKGDIAEGYSVSREKKESFPLTVTSAQKNPTAFYLCASSPGQVLSTDTQYFGPGTRLTVL.

CDR3 nucleotides: TGTGCCAGCAGTAGGGGCGGGGACCGTAGCACAGATACGCAGTATTTT. It specifies CASSRGGDRSTDTQYF. The chain carries TRBV5-4 and TRBJ2-3, with a tentative D call TRBD2 (6 bases). Deletions cut 5 bases from V and 0 bases from J, with 16 bases between. The CDR3 is made up of 16 amino acids. Germline V gives CDR1 SGHNT, CDR2 YYREEE (reference sequence).

V usage is TRBV29-1 and J usage is TRBJ2-6, with D possibly being TRBD2 (6 bases). The CDR3 extends over 12 amino acids. Germline CDR1 and CDR2: SQVTM and ANQGSEA. V lost 7 bases and J 2 bases, leaving 6 bases between the germline ends. CDR3 coding DNA: TGCAGCGGGGGGGCTGGGGCCAACGTCCTGACTTTC. Translating it yields CSGGAGANVLTF.